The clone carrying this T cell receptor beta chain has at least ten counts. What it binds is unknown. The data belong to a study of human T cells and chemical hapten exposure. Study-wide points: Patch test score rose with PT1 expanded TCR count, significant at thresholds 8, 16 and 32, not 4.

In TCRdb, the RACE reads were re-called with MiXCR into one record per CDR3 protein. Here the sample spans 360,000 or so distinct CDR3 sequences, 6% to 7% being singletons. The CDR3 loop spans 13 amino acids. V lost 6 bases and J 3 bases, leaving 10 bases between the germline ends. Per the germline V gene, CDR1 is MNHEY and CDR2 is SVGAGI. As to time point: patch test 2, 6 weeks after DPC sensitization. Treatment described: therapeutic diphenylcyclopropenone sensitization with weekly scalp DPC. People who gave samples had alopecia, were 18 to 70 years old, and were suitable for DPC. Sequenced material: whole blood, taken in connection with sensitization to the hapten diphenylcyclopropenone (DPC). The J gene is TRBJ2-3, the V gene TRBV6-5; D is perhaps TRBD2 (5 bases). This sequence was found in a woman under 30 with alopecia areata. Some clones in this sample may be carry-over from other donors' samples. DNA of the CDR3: TGTGCCAGCAGGTCGAGGGTAACAGATACGCAGTATTTT. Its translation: CASRSRVTDTQYF.